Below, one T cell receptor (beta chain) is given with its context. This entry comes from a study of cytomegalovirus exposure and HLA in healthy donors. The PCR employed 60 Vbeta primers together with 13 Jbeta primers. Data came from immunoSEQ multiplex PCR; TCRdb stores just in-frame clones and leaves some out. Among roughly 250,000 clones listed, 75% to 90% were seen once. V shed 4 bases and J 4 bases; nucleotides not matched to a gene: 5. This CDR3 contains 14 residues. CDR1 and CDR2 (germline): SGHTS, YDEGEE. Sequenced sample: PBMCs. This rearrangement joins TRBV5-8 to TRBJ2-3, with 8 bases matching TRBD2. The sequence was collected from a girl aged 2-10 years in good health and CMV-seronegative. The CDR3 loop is CASSLGLVSDTQYF. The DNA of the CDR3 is TGTGCCAGCAGCCTGGGACTAGTGTCAGATACGCAGTATTTT.